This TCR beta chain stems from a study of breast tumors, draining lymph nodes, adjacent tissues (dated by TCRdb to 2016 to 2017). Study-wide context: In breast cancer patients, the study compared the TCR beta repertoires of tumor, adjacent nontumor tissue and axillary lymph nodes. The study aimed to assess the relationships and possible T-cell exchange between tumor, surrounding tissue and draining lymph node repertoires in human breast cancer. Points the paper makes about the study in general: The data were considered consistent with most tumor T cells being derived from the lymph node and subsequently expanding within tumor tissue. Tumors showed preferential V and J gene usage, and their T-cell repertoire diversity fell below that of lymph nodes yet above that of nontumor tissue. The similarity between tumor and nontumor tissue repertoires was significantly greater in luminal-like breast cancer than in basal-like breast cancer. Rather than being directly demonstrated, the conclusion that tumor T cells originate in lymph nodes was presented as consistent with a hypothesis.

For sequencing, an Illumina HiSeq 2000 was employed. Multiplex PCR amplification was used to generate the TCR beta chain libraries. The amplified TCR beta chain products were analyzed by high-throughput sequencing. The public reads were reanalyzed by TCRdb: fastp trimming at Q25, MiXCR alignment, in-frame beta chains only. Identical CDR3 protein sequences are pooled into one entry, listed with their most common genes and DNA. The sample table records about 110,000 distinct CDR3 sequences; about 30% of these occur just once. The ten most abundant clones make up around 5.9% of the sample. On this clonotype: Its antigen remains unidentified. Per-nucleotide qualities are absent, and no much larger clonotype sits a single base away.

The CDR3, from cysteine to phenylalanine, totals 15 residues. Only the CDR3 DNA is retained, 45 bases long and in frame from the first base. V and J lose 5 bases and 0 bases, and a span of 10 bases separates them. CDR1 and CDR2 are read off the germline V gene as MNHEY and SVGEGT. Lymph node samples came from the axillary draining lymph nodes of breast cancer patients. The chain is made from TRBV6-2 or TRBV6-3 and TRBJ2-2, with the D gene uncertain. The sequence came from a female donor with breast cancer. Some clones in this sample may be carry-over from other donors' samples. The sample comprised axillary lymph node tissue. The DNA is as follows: TGTGCCAGCAGTCCCACCCGATCGAACACCGGGGAGCTGTTTTTT. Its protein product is CASSPTRSNTGELFF.